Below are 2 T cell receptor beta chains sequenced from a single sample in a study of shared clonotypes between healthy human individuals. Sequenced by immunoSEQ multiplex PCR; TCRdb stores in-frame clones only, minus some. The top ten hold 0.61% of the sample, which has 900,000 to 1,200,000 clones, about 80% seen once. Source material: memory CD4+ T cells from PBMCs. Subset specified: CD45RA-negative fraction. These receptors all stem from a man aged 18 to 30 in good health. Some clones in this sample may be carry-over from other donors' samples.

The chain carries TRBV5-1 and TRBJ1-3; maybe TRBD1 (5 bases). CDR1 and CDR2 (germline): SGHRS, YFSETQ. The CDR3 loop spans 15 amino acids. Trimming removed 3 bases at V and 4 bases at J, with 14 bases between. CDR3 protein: CASSSGATAGNTIYF. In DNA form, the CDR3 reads TGCGCCAGCAGCTCCGGGGCTACAGCCGGAAACACCATATATTTT.

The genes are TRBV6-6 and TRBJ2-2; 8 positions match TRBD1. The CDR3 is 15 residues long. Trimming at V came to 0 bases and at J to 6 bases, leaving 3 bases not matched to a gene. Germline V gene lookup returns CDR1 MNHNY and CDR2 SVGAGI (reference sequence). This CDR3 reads CASSYSMDRAGELFF. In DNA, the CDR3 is TGTGCCAGCAGTTACTCGATGGACAGGGCCGGGGAGCTGTTTTTT.